The clone carrying this T cell receptor (beta chain) occurred a few times. Its antigen is not known. These data belong to a study of OX40 agonist ivuxolimab in advanced cancers. Here immunoSEQ multiplex PCR was the method, and the copy in TCRdb shows in-frame clones only, minus some. Of around 56,000 clones in the sample, roughly 91% were seen once. Broader study findings: Low clonal expansion, among the lowest seen, marked partial responders at 0.1-3.0 mg/kg.

J was trimmed by 7 bases and V by 8 bases; bases with no gene match: 8. The germline V gene has CDR1 LNHDA and CDR2 SQIVND (reference sequence). The CDR3 is made up of 14 amino acids. The chain joins TRBV19 to TRBJ2-1; 10 bases align to TRBD2. The specimen was CD4+ or CD8+ T cells sorted from blood, collected in a trial of the OX40 agonist ivuxolimab. This TCR was recovered from an adult with an advanced solid tumor such as melanoma, head and neck, liver or kidney cancer. CDR3 sequence (DNA): TGTGCCAGTCAACTTAGCGGGAGGATTAATGAGCAGTTCTTC. Encoded protein: CASQLSGRINEQFF.